The 26 T cell receptor beta chains below come from one sample, sequenced in a study of T cell changes during pregnancy in multiple sclerosis. Here immunoSEQ multiplex PCR was the method, and the copy in TCRdb shows in-frame clones only, minus some. Of around 38,000 clones listed, about 92% are singletons. The source was CD8+ T cells from peripheral blood mononuclear cells, collected in the third trimester of pregnancy. The origin of the receptors is a female donor with multiple sclerosis, enrolled in a pregnancy study.

This sequence joins TRBV28 and TRBJ2-7, with D perhaps matching TRBD1 (6 bases). Between the trimmed V and J ends, which lost 5 bases and 7 bases, there was a span of 12 bases. CDR1 MDHEN and CDR2 SYDVKM come from the germline V gene. This CDR3 is built from 12 residues. This CDR3 reads CASSLDSWEQYF. The CDR3 region has the DNA TGTGCCAGCAGTCTGGACAGCTGGGAGCAGTACTTC.

The rearrangement links TRBV4-3 to TRBJ2-1; 13 nucleotides match TRBD2. This CDR3 contains 19 residues. Germline lookup yields CDR1 LGHNA and CDR2 YSLEER. V was clipped by 1 base and J by 7 bases; unmatched bases: 13. CDR3: CASSQASQGLAGSDNEQFF. The CDR3 DNA sequence: TGCGCCAGCAGCCAAGCCTCTCAGGGACTAGCGGGATCAGATAATGAGCAGTTCTTC.

The V call is TRBV5-4, the J call TRBJ2-7, with D perhaps TRBD2 (6 bases). The V and J ends lost 4 bases and 0 bases respectively, with 17 bases between them. The CDR3 loop spans 16 amino acids. CDR1 is SGHNT and CDR2 is YYREEE in the germline V gene (reference sequence). The CDR3 DNA follows: TGTGCCAGCAGCCCGGAGGAGGGAGTAGGCTCCTACGAGCAGTACTTC. This encodes CASSPEEGVGSYEQYF.

Concerning this clone: This sample includes further DNA sequences coding for the same CDR3. The chain joins TRBV4-3 to TRBJ1-1; possible D gene TRBD1, 6 bases. The CDR3 runs to 14 residues. Looked up from germline, CDR1 is LGHNA and CDR2 is YSLEER. The V and J ends lost 2 bases and 6 bases respectively, with 13 bases between them. CDR3 amino acids: CASSQSRGGPEAFF. The CDR3 bases are TGCGCCAGCAGCCAATCCCGGGGGGGGCCTGAAGCTTTCTTT.

The chain recombines TRBV2 with TRBJ2-1; no clear D gene. The CDR3 consists of 14 residues. Trimming stripped 4 bases from V and 2 bases from J, with 9 bases between. Germline values: CDR1 SNHLY, CDR2 FYNNEI. The CDR3 DNA reads TGTGCCAGCAGTGTGAATGCGCCCTACAATGAGCAGTTCTTC. Translated, it gives CASSVNAPYNEQFF.

The J gene is TRBJ2-1, the V gene TRBV6-5, with TRBD1 as a possible D gene (7 bases). Per the germline V gene, CDR1 is MNHEY and CDR2 is SVGAGI. Deletions cut 0 bases from V and 7 bases from J, with 16 bases between. This CDR3 region has 16 residues. The CDR3 region has the DNA TGTGCCAGCAGTTACTCGCCTACAGGGGAGGAGAATGAGCAGTTCTTC. Its translation: CASSYSPTGEENEQFF.

The chain combines TRBV9 with TRBJ1-2; 7 positions agree with TRBD1. Looked up from germline, CDR1 is SGDLS and CDR2 is YYNGEE. The CDR3 runs to 18 residues. V trimming: 4 bases; J trimming: 0 bases; junction bases outside the gene matches: 15. CDR3 in DNA: TGTGCCAGCAGCCGAAATGACAGGGAGACTGTCCCTAACTATGGCTACACCTTC. Amino acids: CASSRNDRETVPNYGYTF.

The chain uses TRBV27 and TRBJ2-1, with D unclear. V lost 3 bases, J lost 0 bases, and 6 bases lay in between. The germline V gene encodes CDR1 MNHEY and CDR2 SMNVEV (reference sequence). The CDR3 totals 14 residues. CDR3 DNA sequence: TGTGCCAGCAGTTTGCCGGGCTCCTACAATGAGCAGTTCTTC. Translation: CASSLPGSYNEQFF.

The chain has TRBV29-1 and TRBJ2-1, with TRBD2 identical over 11 bases. This CDR3 region has 15 residues. The germline CDR1 and CDR2 sequences are SQVTM and ANQGSEA. The V and J ends lost 1 base and 7 bases, in that order; junction bases with no gene match: 6. The CDR3 sequence is CSVEVLAGGGNEQFF. The CDR3 coding sequence is TGCAGCGTTGAAGTCCTAGCGGGAGGTGGAAATGAGCAGTTCTTC.

The chain has TRBV29-1 and TRBJ2-1; D is ambiguous. V lost 4 bases and J 1 base, leaving 8 bases between the germline ends. This CDR3 contains 13 residues. In germline, CDR1 is SQVTM, CDR2 ANQGSEA. CDR3 sequence (DNA): TGCAGCGTTGTCCCCCGTTCCTACAATGAGCAGTTCTTC. Translating gives CSVVPRSYNEQFF.

For the CDR3, the DNA is TGTGCCAGCAGCCAAACCGGGACTAGCGGAGGGAGCTACGAGCAGTACTTC. Encoded protein: CASSQTGTSGGSYEQYF. V and J are TRBV16 and TRBJ2-7; TRBD2 matches 11 bases. Germline V CDR1 and CDR2: KGHSY, FQNENV. The CDR3 totals 17 residues. Losses at the gene ends were 2 bases for V and 3 bases for J; bases not matched to a gene: 9. Full variable domain (missing parts from reference TRBV16 and TRBJ2-7): GEEVAQTPKHLVRGEGQKAKLYCAPIKGHSYVFWYQQVLKNEFKFLISFQNENVFDETGMPKERFSAKCLPNSPCSLEIQATKLEDSAVYFCASSQTGTSGGSYEQYFGPGTRLTVT.

The chain combines TRBV19 with TRBJ2-3, with D uncertain. The CDR3 consists of 15 residues. Trimming took off 1 base at V and 0 bases at J, with 8 bases between the two ends. Germline CDR1 reads LNHDA; CDR2 reads SQIVND (reference sequence). CDR3 in amino acids: CASSIGETSTDTQYF. In DNA, the CDR3 is TGTGCCAGTAGTATAGGAGAAACTAGCACAGATACGCAGTATTTT.

This chain uses TRBV5-5 with TRBJ1-2; 9 nucleotides match TRBD1. V shed 5 bases and J 5 bases; nucleotides not matched to a gene: 7. This CDR3 is 14 amino acids long. Germline V lookup: CDR1 SGHKS, CDR2 YYEKEE (reference sequence). This chain's CDR3 is CASRNKQGAYGYTF. CDR3 nucleotides: TGTGCCAGCAGAAATAAACAGGGGGCGTATGGCTACACCTTC.

This chain links TRBV13 with TRBJ2-5; TRBD2 agrees at 7 bases. The V segment lost 5 bases and the J segment 5 bases; nucleotides outside the gene matches: 14. The CDR3 sequence is 16 residues long. Germline V lookup: CDR1 PRHDT, CDR2 FYEKMQ (reference sequence). The CDR3 loop reads CASSHVGGRSAETQYF. The CDR3 nucleotides read TGTGCCAGCAGCCACGTCGGGGGGAGGAGTGCGGAGACCCAGTACTTC.

The CDR3 sequence: CASSLTGLAGDEQFF. The CDR3 coding sequence is TGTGCCAGCAGCTTAACGGGACTAGCGGGAGATGAGCAGTTCTTC. The chain links TRBV11-2 to TRBJ2-1; 14 bases line up with TRBD2. The CDR3 has 15 amino acids. The germline gives CDR1 SGHAT, CDR2 FQNNGV. Trimming cost V 2 bases and J 8 bases; bases outside gene matches: 2. Filled out from reference TRBV11-2 and TRBJ2-1, the complete variable domain reads EAGVAQSPRYKIIEKRQSVAFWCNPISGHATLYWYQQILGQGPKLLIQFQNNGVVDDSQLPKDRFSAERLKGVDSTLKIQPAKLEDSAVYLCASSLTGLAGDEQFFGPGTRLTVL.

The chain is built from TRBV14 and TRBJ2-1, with 8 bases identical to TRBD2. The germline CDR1 and CDR2 sequences are SGHDN and FVKESK. This CDR3 spans 16 amino acids. V was clipped by 3 bases and J by 7 bases; unmatched bases: 11. The CDR3 protein is CASSQQRELGGNEQFF. CDR3 in DNA: TGTGCCAGCAGCCAGCAGCGGGAGTTGGGGGGGAATGAGCAGTTCTTC.

CDR3 residues: CASCPSRGSGEKLFF. CDR3 nucleotides: TGTGCCAGTTGCCCCTCCAGGGGATCGGGTGAAAAACTGTTTTTT. V gene TRBV6-5 combines with J gene TRBJ1-4, with a possible D match to TRBD1 (6 bases). The CDR3 is made up of 15 amino acids. V was clipped by 9 bases and J by 7 bases, with 21 bases between them. Germline assignment: CDR1 MNHEY and CDR2 SVGAGI.

V is TRBV15 and J is TRBJ2-7; 8 bases agree with TRBD1. The CDR3 totals 13 residues. Germline V CDR1 and CDR2: LNHNV, YYDKDF (reference sequence). The ends lost 6 bases at V and 3 bases at J; junction bases unmatched: 4. CDR3 in amino acids: CATSRTGGYEQYF. The CDR3 DNA follows: TGTGCCACCAGTCGCACAGGGGGCTACGAGCAGTACTTC.

The chain employs TRBV9 and TRBJ2-3; TRBD2 matches 14 bases. V lost 3 bases, J lost 3 bases, and 3 bases stayed unmatched. The CDR3 has 16 amino acids. CDR1 and CDR2 (germline): SGDLS, YYNGEE. CDR3 loop: CASSAGTSGRTDTQYF. The CDR3 coding sequence is TGTGCCAGCAGCGCCGGGACTAGCGGGAGAACAGATACGCAGTATTTT.

V and J are TRBV5-4 and TRBJ2-7; no definite D call. Trimming stripped 4 bases from V and 1 base from J, with 9 bases between. The germline V gene has CDR1 SGHNT and CDR2 YYREEE (reference sequence). The CDR3 sequence is 13 residues long. The CDR3 reads CASSPRTSYEQYF. The CDR3 DNA is TGTGCCAGCAGCCCTCGCACTTCCTACGAGCAGTACTTC.

The V call is TRBV23-1, the J call TRBJ2-2; TRBD2 aligns across 10 bases. TRBV23-1 is designated an ORF whose function remains uncertain. This CDR3 comprises 20 residues. The J segment lost 5 bases and the V segment lost 0 bases, leaving 15 bases of the junction unmatched. CDR3 amino acids: CASSQSIYEREGHWTGELFF. The CDR3 DNA is TGCGCCAGCAGTCAATCGATCTACGAGCGGGAGGGCCACTGGACCGGGGAGCTGTTTTTT.

The V gene is TRBV13, the J gene TRBJ2-1; 13 positions match TRBD2. This CDR3 has 15 residues. Germline V gene lookup returns CDR1 PRHDT and CDR2 FYEKMQ (reference sequence). J gave up 8 bases and V 4 bases, and 5 bases lay outside the gene matches. The CDR3 DNA reads as TGTGCCAGCAGCTCGGGACTAGCGGGAATTCATGAGCAGTTCTTC. Encoded protein: CASSSGLAGIHEQFF.

This clone has more than one count but fewer than ten. This CDR3 reads CSVESGGAFF. CDR3 coding DNA: TGCAGCGTTGAATCGGGGGGAGCTTTCTTT. The genes are TRBV29-1 and TRBJ1-1; the D gene is possibly TRBD1 (5 bases). Trimming left V 2 bases short and J 10 bases short, with 8 bases between. Germline V gene data show CDR1 as SQVTM and CDR2 as ANQGSEA. The CDR3 has 10 residues.

The rearrangement joins TRBV7-9 to TRBJ2-7; 7 positions match TRBD2. CDR3 length: 14 amino acids. J gave up 7 bases and V 4 bases, and 10 bases lay outside the gene matches. Germline V lookup: CDR1 SEHNR, CDR2 FQNEAQ (reference sequence). CDR3 in amino acids: CASSSNAGVGEQYF. The DNA of the CDR3 is TGTGCCAGCAGCTCCAACGCGGGAGTTGGGGAGCAGTACTTC. The full variable domain, completed using reference TRBV7-9 and TRBJ2-7, is DTGVSQNPRHKITKRGQNVTFRCDPISEHNRLYWYRQTLGQGPEFLTYFQNEAQLEKSRLLSDRFSAERPKGSFSTLEIQRTEQGDSAMYLCASSSNAGVGEQYFGPGTRLTVT.

The chain joins TRBV7-8 to TRBJ2-3, with no clear D. Germline CDR1 and CDR2: SGHVS and FQNEAQ. Trimming took off 5 bases at V and 4 bases at J, with 16 bases between the two ends. The CDR3 is 15 amino acids. CDR3 sequence reads: CASSPREDYSDTQYF. CDR3 sequence (DNA): TGTGCCAGCAGCCCTCGTGAGGATTATTCAGATACGCAGTATTTT.

The chain recombines TRBV29-1 with TRBJ1-1; no reliable D call. Between the trimmed V and J ends, which lost 7 bases and 1 base, there was a span of 7 bases. Germline assignment: CDR1 SQVTM and CDR2 ANQGSEA. This CDR3 comprises 11 residues. The CDR3 here is CSARGNTEAFF. DNA of the CDR3: TGCAGCGCCAGAGGGAACACTGAAGCTTTCTTT. The full variable domain, with the rest looked up from reference TRBV29-1 and TRBJ1-1, is SAVISQKPSRDICQRGTSLTIQCQVDSQVTMMFWYRQQPGQSLTLIATANQGSEATYESGFVIDKFPISRPNLTFSTLTVSNMSPEDSSIYLCSARGNTEAFFGQGTRLTVV.